These T cell receptor beta chains were read from a single sample in a study of T-cell memory formation after mild COVID-19. TCRdb itself ran the 5' RACE reads through MiXCR, one entry per CDR3 protein. The data show fewer than 450,000 distinct CDR3 sequences, 24% seen once. The sequenced sample consisted of PBMCs or a T cell subset sorted from them (not recorded which). The receptors derive from an adult woman who had mild COVID-19 (a few samples of this study predate the infection). Cell type and time point are not known. Each CDR3 is given with its conserved first and last residue. A D gene is named only where the DNA matches it firmly. The listing skips clone size in some rows; elsewhere it reads once, few, many or a size class.

few	NA	TRBV7-3	TRBJ1-5	TGTGCCAGCAGCGCAGGGGCCTATCAGCCCCAGCATTTT	CASSAGAYQPQHF
NA	TRBD1	TRBV7-9	TRBJ2-1	TGTGCCAGCAGCCCTAGGGACAGGGGTATTGGAGCTGAGCAGTTCTTC	CASSPRDRGIGAEQFF
many	NA	TRBV5-1	TRBJ2-2	TGCGCCAGCAGTCCCGACTACCCGAACACCGGGGAGCTGTTTTTT	CASSPDYPNTGELFF
NA	NA	TRBV21-1	TRBJ2-7	TGTGCCAGCAGCAACCTAGCGGATACCTGCTCCTACGAGCAGTACTTC	CASSNLADTCSYEQYF
few	TRBD1	TRBV15	TRBJ2-7	TGTGCCACCAGCAGACGAAGGACAGGGATTCCCTACGAGCAGTACTTC	CATSRRRTGIPYEQYF
NA	NA	TRBV7-2	TRBJ1-5	TGTGCCAGCAGCTTTTCGGGAGTGGGCAATCAGCCCCAGCATTTT	CASSFSGVGNQPQHF
few	TRBD1	TRBV5-1	TRBJ2-7	TGCGCCAGCAGCTTAACGGGACAGATAGCTGACGAGCAGTACTTC	CASSLTGQIADEQYF
NA	TRBD2	TRBV18	TRBJ2-1	TGTGCCAGCTCACCCAAGATACTAGCGGGGGCCTACAATGAGCAGTTCTTC	CASSPKILAGAYNEQFF
few	TRBD2	TRBV20-1	TRBJ2-1	TGCAGTGCAGAATTTCCCCTTCTGACTAGCGGGAGTGAAAATGAGCAGTTCTTC	CSAEFPLLTSGSENEQFF
NA	NA	TRBV7-3	TRBJ2-2	TGTGCCAGCAGTACGGGGTTCACCGGGGAGCTGTTTTTT	CASSTGFTGELFF
few	TRBD1	TRBV18	TRBJ2-2	TGTGCCAGCTCACGAGGGACAGGTACCGGGGAGCTGTTTTTT	CASSRGTGTGELFF
NA	NA	TRBV5-1	TRBJ1-4	TGCGCCAGCAGCTTACCACGACTTACCTCAACTAATGAAAAACTGTTTTTT	CASSLPRLTSTNEKLFF
few	TRBD2	TRBV29-1	TRBJ2-1	TGCAGCGTTGAGCGGCTAGCGGGGGGCTACAATGAGCAGTTCTTC	CSVERLAGGYNEQFF
NA	NA	TRBV5-1	TRBJ1-2	TGCGCCAGCAGCTTGGATCTGGGACGTATCTATGGCTACACCTTC	CASSLDLGRIYGYTF
few	TRBD1	TRBV5-1	TRBJ1-1	TGCGCCAGCAGCTTGGGGACAGGGACCAAGAACACTGAAGCTTTCTTT	CASSLGTGTKNTEAFF
few	NA	TRBV7-9	TRBJ2-3	TGTGCCAGCAGCTTATGGCCCCCCAGCGCCCGCACAGATACGCAGTATTTT	CASSLWPPSARTDTQYF
NA	NA	TRBV1	TRBJ2-5	TGCACCAGCAGCCAAGATAGTCGGGCCCAGTACTTC	CTSSQDSRAQYF
NA	NA	TRBV11-2	TRBJ2-7	TGTGCCAGCAGCTTAGGAGTGGGGGGATTGGGGTACGAGCAGTACTTC	CASSLGVGGLGYEQYF
few	NA	TRBV15	TRBJ2-4	TGTGCCACCAGCAGAGATCTGGGTACGGACATTCAGTACTTC	CATSRDLGTDIQYF
few	NA	TRBV9	TRBJ2-7	TGTGCCAGCAGCACGGCAGGGGTTCCCTACGAGCAGTACTTC	CASSTAGVPYEQYF
few	NA	TRBV18	TRBJ2-5	TGTGCCAGCTCACCAAGCGGAGAGACCCAGTACTTC	CASSPSGETQYF
NA	NA	TRBV12-3/TRBV12-4	TRBJ1-1	TGTGCCAGCAGTCTCACTGACGCTTCTGAAGCTTTCTTT	CASSLTDASEAFF
NA	NA	TRBV11-2	TRBJ2-7	TGTGCCAGCAGGAGAGATTTGGCGGGCTCCTACGAGCAGTACTTC	CASRRDLAGSYEQYF
NA	NA	TRBV29-1	TRBJ1-1	TGCAGCGTTGAAGATTCGTATCCCGGAGGCGAAGCTTTCTTT	CSVEDSYPGGEAFF
few	NA	TRBV7-9	TRBJ2-5	TGTGCCAGCAGCTTAGCGGAACGGGTCCAAGAGACCCAGTACTTC	CASSLAERVQETQYF
NA	TRBD2	TRBV20-1	TRBJ2-1	TGCAGTGCTAGGCGAGGGACTAGCTTCGGCAATGAGCAGTTCTTC	CSARRGTSFGNEQFF
NA	TRBD1	TRBV27	TRBJ2-7	TGTGCCAGCGGAATAACAGGGGTCCACGAGCAGTACTTC	CASGITGVHEQYF
NA	TRBD1	TRBV7-2	TRBJ1-2	TGTGCCAGCAGCCCACGCCGGGACAGGGCATTCAATGGCTACACCTTC	CASSPRRDRAFNGYTF
NA	NA	TRBV12-3/TRBV12-4	TRBJ1-1	TGTGCCAGCAGCCCACACGAAGGCTCAACTGAAGCTTTCTTT	CASSPHEGSTEAFF
NA	NA	TRBV29-1	TRBJ2-4	TGCAGCGTTGGGACTTGGGGGAACATTCAGTACTTC	CSVGTWGNIQYF
NA	NA	TRBV6-5	TRBJ2-7	TGTGCCAGCAGTTACGGCGGAGCGGCCTACGAGCAGTACTTC	CASSYGGAAYEQYF
few	NA	TRBV5-1	TRBJ2-3	TGCGCCAGCCGAATCACCGTAGCCGGGGTTGCGGATACGCAGTATTTT	CASRITVAGVADTQYF
few	NA	TRBV6-1	TRBJ1-6	TGTGCCAGCAGCGACAATGCCCTGAGGGACTCCTATAATTCACCCCTCCACTTT	CASSDNALRDSYNSPLHF
NA	NA	TRBV29-1	TRBJ2-1	TGCAGCGTTGAAGGGGCAGGTACACACAATGAGCAGTTCTTC	CSVEGAGTHNEQFF
NA	TRBD1	TRBV30	TRBJ2-3	TGTGCCTGGGACAGGGTTAGCACAGATACGCAGTATTTT	CAWDRVSTDTQYF
NA	TRBD1	TRBV19	TRBJ1-5	TGTGCCAGTAGTAGCTTCCAGGACAGGGGAAGCAATCAGCCCCAGCATTTT	CASSSFQDRGSNQPQHF
NA	TRBD1	TRBV7-2	TRBJ1-5	TGTGCCAGCAGCCAAGACAGGGTTAGGGGGACCCAGCATTTT	CASSQDRVRGTQHF
NA	TRBD1	TRBV20-1	TRBJ1-2	TGCAGTGCCCCGGGACAGCGTTATGGCTACACCTTC	CSAPGQRYGYTF
NA	TRBD1	TRBV7-8	TRBJ2-7	TGTGCCAGCAGCTTGAGGGGACAGACCTACGAGCAGTACTTC	CASSLRGQTYEQYF
NA	NA	TRBV9	TRBJ2-6	TGTGCCAGCAGCGTCGTCTCTGGGGCCAACGTCCTGACTTTC	CASSVVSGANVLTF
NA	NA	TRBV4-1	TRBJ1-2	TGCGCCAGCAGCCAAGTTGGGGATCATGGCTACACCTTC	CASSQVGDHGYTF
NA	NA	TRBV20-1	TRBJ1-2	TGCAGCCCAACCGAGGAGATCTATGGCTACACCTTC	CSPTEEIYGYTF
NA	NA	TRBV2	TRBJ2-5	TGTGCCAGCAGTACAGGACCGGACAACGGGGAGACCCAGTACTTC	CASSTGPDNGETQYF
many	TRBD1	TRBV5-5	TRBJ1-5	TGTGCCAGCAGCTCCGGGACAGGGGGTCAGCCCCAGCATTTT	CASSSGTGGQPQHF
NA	NA	TRBV9	TRBJ2-3	TGTGCCAGCAGCGACACCTCGGCGGCAGATACGCAGTATTTT	CASSDTSAADTQYF
NA	NA	TRBV5-1	TRBJ1-1	TGCGCCAGCAGCTTGAGGCTAATGAACACTGAAGCTTTCTTT	CASSLRLMNTEAFF
few	NA	TRBV9	TRBJ1-1	TGTGCCAGCAGCGTATCGTCGGGGGCGCAAGCTTTCTTT	CASSVSSGAQAFF
many	NA	TRBV5-1	TRBJ2-6	TGCGCCAGCACCCCGGGCTCTGGGGCCAACGTCCTGACTTTC	CASTPGSGANVLTF
few	NA	TRBV11-2	TRBJ1-2	TGTGCCAGCAGCTTTACGGGCAGCCTGAACTATGGCTACACCTTC	CASSFTGSLNYGYTF
few	NA	TRBV7-3	TRBJ2-2	TGTGCCAGCAGCTTAGGGTCAAATAGCGGGGAGCTGTTTTTT	CASSLGSNSGELFF
NA	NA	TRBV7-6	TRBJ1-3	TGTGCCAGCAGCTTAGGGACTTCCTCTGGAAACACCATATATTTT	CASSLGTSSGNTIYF
NA	NA	TRBV6-2/TRBV6-3	TRBJ1-1	TGTGCCAGCAGTTACTCGCGGCTGAACACTGAAGCTTTCTTT	CASSYSRLNTEAFF
NA	TRBD1	TRBV4-1	TRBJ2-6	TGCGCCAGCAGCCAGGCAGGGGGACCCACCTCTGGGGCCAACGTCCTGACTTTC	CASSQAGGPTSGANVLTF
few	NA	TRBV5-6	TRBJ2-1	TGTGCCAGCAGCTGGGAAATCGGGGGAGTAGTTGAGCAGTTCTTC	CASSWEIGGVVEQFF
few	TRBD1	TRBV7-6	TRBJ2-5	TGTGCCAGCAGCCGACTTCCGGACAGGAGCGAAGAGACCCAGTACTTC	CASSRLPDRSEETQYF
few	TRBD1	TRBV7-9	TRBJ1-2	TGTGCCAGCAGCTTAGCGGGGCAGGGGGGTGTTTCTGGCTACACCTTC	CASSLAGQGGVSGYTF
NA	NA	TRBV10-3	TRBJ2-3	TGTGCCATCACCGGGACGGATGCGGCGAGGTTGACAGATACGCAGTATTTT	CAITGTDAARLTDTQYF
few	TRBD2	TRBV7-8	TRBJ2-3	TGTGCCAGCAGCCGATTGTGGGGACTAGCGGATAGCACAGATACGCAGTATTTT	CASSRLWGLADSTDTQYF
few	NA	TRBV20-1	TRBJ2-7	TGCAGTGAATTCGACAGCACCTACGAGCAGTACTTC	CSEFDSTYEQYF